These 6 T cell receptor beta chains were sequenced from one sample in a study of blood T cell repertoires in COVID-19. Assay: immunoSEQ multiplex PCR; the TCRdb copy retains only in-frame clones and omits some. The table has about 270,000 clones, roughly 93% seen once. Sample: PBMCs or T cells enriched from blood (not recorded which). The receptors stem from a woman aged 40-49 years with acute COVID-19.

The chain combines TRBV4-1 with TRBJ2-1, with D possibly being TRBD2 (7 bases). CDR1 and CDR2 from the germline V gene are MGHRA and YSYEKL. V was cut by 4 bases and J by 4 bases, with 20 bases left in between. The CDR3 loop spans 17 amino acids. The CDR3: CASSRDGAGAPYNEQFF. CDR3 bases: TGCGCCAGCAGCCGGGATGGGGCGGGGGCTCCTTACAATGAGCAGTTCTTC.

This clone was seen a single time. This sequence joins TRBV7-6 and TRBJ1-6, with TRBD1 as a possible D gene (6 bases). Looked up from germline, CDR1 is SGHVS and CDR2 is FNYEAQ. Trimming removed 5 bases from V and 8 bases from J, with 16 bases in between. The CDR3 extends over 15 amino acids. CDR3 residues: CASSPGGLSYSPLHF. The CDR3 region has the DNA TGTGCCAGCAGCCCGGGGGGCCTCTCGTATTCACCCCTCCACTTT.

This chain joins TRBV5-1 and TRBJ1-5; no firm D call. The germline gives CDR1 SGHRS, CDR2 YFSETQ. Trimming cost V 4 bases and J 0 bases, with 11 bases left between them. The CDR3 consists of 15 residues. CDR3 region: CASSPEGVSNQPQHF. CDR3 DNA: TGCGCCAGCAGCCCCGAGGGAGTTAGCAATCAGCCCCAGCATTTT.

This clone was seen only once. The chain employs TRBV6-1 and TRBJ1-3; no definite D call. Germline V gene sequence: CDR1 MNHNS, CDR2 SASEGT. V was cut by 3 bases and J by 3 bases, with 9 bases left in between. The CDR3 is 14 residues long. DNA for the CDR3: TGTGCCAGCAGTGAGCGGGGTCGTGGAAACACCATATATTTT. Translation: CASSERGRGNTIYF.

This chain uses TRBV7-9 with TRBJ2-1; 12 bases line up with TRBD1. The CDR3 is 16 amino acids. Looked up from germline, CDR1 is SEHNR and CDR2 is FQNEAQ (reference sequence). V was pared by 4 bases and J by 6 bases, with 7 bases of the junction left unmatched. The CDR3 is CASSSRDRGHTNEQFF. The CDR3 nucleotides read TGTGCCAGCAGCTCCCGGGACAGGGGGCATACCAATGAGCAGTTCTTC.

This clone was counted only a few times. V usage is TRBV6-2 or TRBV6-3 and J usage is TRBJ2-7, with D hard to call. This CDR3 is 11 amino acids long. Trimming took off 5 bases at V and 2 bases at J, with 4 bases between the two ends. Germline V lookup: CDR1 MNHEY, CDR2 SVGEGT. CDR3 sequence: CASSRTYEQYF. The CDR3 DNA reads TGTGCCAGCAGTCGTACCTACGAGCAGTACTTC.